One sample yielded the 22 T cell receptor beta chains listed below, sequenced in a study of cytomegalovirus exposure and HLA in healthy donors. The PCR was carried out with 60 Vbeta primers and 13 Jbeta primers. Profiling relied on immunoSEQ multiplex PCR, and the TCRdb table lists in-frame clones only, not all of them. The sample has some 170,000 clones; about 75% are singletons. The sequenced sample consisted of PBMCs. These TCRs come from a man aged 40-50 years in good health and CMV-seropositive.

The chain has TRBV27 and TRBJ1-5; D uncertain. The CDR3 consists of 13 residues. Trimming stripped 2 bases from V and 6 bases from J, with 8 bases between. CDR1 is MNHEY, CDR2 SMNVEV, per germline (reference sequence). This CDR3 reads CASSLRESQPQHF. The CDR3 nucleotides read TGTGCCAGCAGTTTAAGGGAGAGTCAGCCCCAGCATTTT.

J is TRBJ1-1 and V is TRBV19, with D hard to call. Germline V gene lookup returns CDR1 LNHDA and CDR2 SQIVND (reference sequence). This CDR3 is 13 amino acids long. V was cut by 3 bases and J by 2 bases, with 7 bases left in between. The CDR3 is CASSISGNTEAFF. The CDR3 nucleotides read TGTGCCAGTAGTATTAGCGGTAACACTGAAGCTTTCTTT.

The chain has TRBV28 and TRBJ2-1; 12 bases are a match to TRBD2. Germline V gene lookup returns CDR1 MDHEN and CDR2 SYDVKM. CDR3 length equals 15 residues. J was trimmed by 5 bases and V by 10 bases; bases with no gene match: 9. This CDR3 reads CAIPGPSGRDNEQFF. CDR3 bases: TGTGCCATCCCAGGTCCTAGCGGGAGGGACAATGAGCAGTTCTTC.

The chain is built from TRBV5-4 and TRBJ1-2; 7 positions match TRBD1. CDR3 length: 13 residues. Germline V gene sequence: CDR1 SGHNT, CDR2 YYREEE (reference sequence). V shed 1 base and J 3 bases; nucleotides not matched to a gene: 0. CDR3 sequence: CASSLTGDYGYTF. The CDR3 bases are TGTGCCAGCAGCTTGACAGGGGACTATGGCTACACCTTC.

The CDR3 spells CASSSRFGTGAPDTQYF. DNA for the CDR3: TGTGCCAGCAGTTCACGTTTCGGGACAGGGGCCCCAGATACGCAGTATTTT. The rearrangement links TRBV28 to TRBJ2-3, with 10 bases aligning to TRBD1. Germline assignment: CDR1 MDHEN and CDR2 SYDVKM. V lost 4 bases and J lost 4; bases outside the gene matches: 11. The CDR3 loop spans 17 amino acids.

The chain combines TRBV7-8 with TRBJ1-2, with TRBD1 matching over 9 bases. Trimming took 1 base from V and 7 from J; bases not matched to a gene: 4. The CDR3 covers 14 residues. Germline-derived CDR1 and CDR2 are SGHVS and FQNEAQ. CDR3 bases: TGTGCCAGCAGCTTAGGGGTACAGGGGGCTGGCTACACCTTC. Amino acid sequence: CASSLGVQGAGYTF.

The CDR3 DNA reads as TGTGCCAGCAGCCCCTCCCTCGGGTCCCCCGGGGAGCTGTTTTTT. This sequence encodes CASSPSLGSPGELFF. The J gene is TRBJ2-2, the V gene TRBV6-5; D ambiguous. Germline V gene sequence: CDR1 MNHEY, CDR2 SVGAGI. The germline V and J ends were trimmed by 6 bases and 6 bases, with 17 bases remaining between them. The CDR3 consists of 15 residues.

This chain's CDR3 is CASSSGWTSGYNEQFF. The CDR3 nucleotides read TGTGCCAGCAGCTCTGGTTGGACTAGCGGTTACAATGAGCAGTTCTTC. V and J are TRBV11-2 and TRBJ2-1, with 10 bases fitting TRBD2. CDR1 is SGHAT and CDR2 is FQNNGV in the germline V gene. V shed 4 bases and J 4 bases; nucleotides not matched to a gene: 7. This CDR3 has 16 residues.

In the case of this clone: Other DNA sequences in the same sample also yield this CDR3. This sequence joins TRBV5-6 and TRBJ2-3, with 11 bases lining up with TRBD2. This CDR3 is 19 amino acids long. Trimming took 3 bases from V and 2 from J; bases not matched to a gene: 14. Per the germline V gene, CDR1 is SGHDT and CDR2 is YYEEEE. CDR3 amino acids: CASSSRGLSGRENTDTQYF. As DNA, the CDR3 is TGTGCCAGCAGCTCCCGAGGTCTTAGCGGGAGGGAAAACACAGATACGCAGTATTTT. The variable domain in full, with the rest retrieved from reference TRBV5-6 and TRBJ2-3, is DAGVTQSPTHLIKTRGQQVTLRCSPKSGHDTVSWYQQALGQGPQFIFQYYEEEERQRGNFPDRFSGHQFPNYSSELNVNALLLGDSALYLCASSSRGLSGRENTDTQYFGPGTRLTVL.

This rearrangement joins TRBV10-2 to TRBJ1-2; 7 nucleotides match TRBD1. The length of the CDR3 is 15 residues. The V gene's germline CDR1 is WSHSY and CDR2 SAAADI. V dropped 1 base and J dropped 5; count of bases not matched to a gene: 7. The CDR3 sequence is CASSEFPGGRYGYTF. As DNA, the CDR3 is TGCGCCAGCAGTGAGTTCCCAGGGGGAAGGTATGGCTACACCTTC.

The rearrangement uses TRBV5-8 and TRBJ2-2; possible D gene TRBD2, 7 bases. Per germline, CDR1 SGHTS and CDR2 YDEGEE. The CDR3 totals 16 residues. Trimming left V 1 base short and J 4 bases short, with 14 bases between. In DNA form, the CDR3 reads TGTGCCAGCAGCTTGAGGGGGAGGGGCGGCACCGGGGAGCTGTTTTTT. Protein sequence: CASSLRGRGGTGELFF.

V gene TRBV9 combines with J gene TRBJ2-5, with 8 positions matching TRBD1. Germline CDR1 SGDLS, CDR2 YYNGEE. The CDR3 is 14 amino acids. J gave up 2 bases and V 0 bases, and 0 bases lay outside the gene matches. Here the CDR3 DNA reads TGTGCCAGCAGCGTAGGGGACAGGCAAGAGACCCAGTACTTC. Translated, it gives CASSVGDRQETQYF.

This chain joins TRBV29-1 and TRBJ2-1; tentatively, D is TRBD1 (5 bases). V was clipped by 2 bases and J by 6 bases, with 8 bases between them. In germline, CDR1 is SQVTM, CDR2 ANQGSEA. The CDR3 sequence is 12 residues long. CDR3 sequence (DNA): TGCAGCGTTGAATCAGGGCCCAATGAGCAGTTCTTC. Translated, it gives CSVESGPNEQFF.

Here the CDR3 DNA reads TGTGCCAGCAGTCGGAATGGGGACTCCTCGGGCTACACCTTC. It specifies CASSRNGDSSGYTF. The chain combines TRBV27 with TRBJ1-2; perhaps TRBD1 as D (5 bases). Trimming removed 5 bases from V and 8 bases from J, with 18 bases in between. This CDR3 is 14 amino acids long. The germline CDR1 and CDR2 sequences are MNHEY and SMNVEV (reference sequence).

This clone was detected only a few times. This chain uses TRBV5-5 with TRBJ2-7, with D maybe TRBD2 (6 bases). Deletions cut 4 bases from V and 3 bases from J, with 17 bases between. Germline lookup yields CDR1 SGHKS and CDR2 YYEKEE (reference sequence). This CDR3 is built from 15 residues. The CDR3 loop is CASSPGAGLGYEQYF. CDR3 coding DNA: TGTGCCAGCAGCCCGGGAGCGGGCCTTGGCTACGAGCAGTACTTC.

The CDR3 DNA reads as TGTGCCAGCAGCTGGGACAGGGGGCTGACGGAGACCCAGTACTTC. As protein: CASSWDRGLTETQYF. The chain recombines TRBV5-4 with TRBJ2-5, with 12 bases aligning to TRBD1. Germline loops: CDR1 SGHNT, CDR2 YYREEE (reference sequence). With V trimmed by 3 bases and J by 5 bases, 5 bases remained unmatched. The CDR3 has 15 amino acids. Full variable domain (outside the CDR3, taken from reference TRBV5-4 and TRBJ2-5): ETGVTQSPTHLIKTRGQQVTLRCSSQSGHNTVSWYQQALGQGPQFIFQYYREEENGRGNFPPRFSGLQFPNYSSELNVNALELDDSALYLCASSWDRGLTETQYFGPGTRLLVL.

The chain is built from TRBV5-1 and TRBJ2-5, with D tentatively TRBD1 (6 bases). CDR3 length: 15 amino acids. CDR1 SGHRS and CDR2 YFSETQ come from the germline V gene. The V end lost 2 bases, the J end lost 1 base, and 12 bases lay between the germline ends. As DNA, the CDR3 is TGCGCCAGCAGCTTTTTTACGACAGGCCAAGAGACCCAGTACTTC. Translation: CASSFFTTGQETQYF.

This clone occurred a few times. The chain carries TRBV5-1 and TRBJ1-4; 9 bases are a match to TRBD1. Losses at the gene ends were 4 bases for V and 7 bases for J; bases not matched to a gene: 8. Germline CDR1 and CDR2: SGHRS and YFSETQ. CDR3 size: 15 residues. The CDR3 DNA reads TGCGCCAGCAGCCAACAGGGGGCGCAGAGTGAAAAACTGTTTTTT. Translating it yields CASSQQGAQSEKLFF.

The chain has TRBV7-7 and TRBJ2-7, with D possibly TRBD2 on 6 matching bases. This CDR3 spans 18 amino acids. Trimming stripped 1 base from V and 2 bases from J, with 21 bases between. Germline loops: CDR1 SSHAT, CDR2 FNYEAQ (reference sequence). CDR3 residues: CASSLDGSRERAPYEQYF. CDR3 coding DNA: TGTGCCAGCAGCTTAGATGGGTCCAGAGAGCGGGCCCCCTACGAGCAGTACTTC.

J is TRBJ2-3 and V is TRBV5-5; 9 bases align to TRBD2. V dropped 3 bases and J dropped 5; count of bases not matched to a gene: 4. This CDR3 is 14 amino acids long. Per germline, CDR1 SGHKS and CDR2 YYEKEE (reference sequence). The CDR3 DNA sequence: TGTGCCAGCAGCTACCTAGCGGGGCGAGATACGCAGTATTTT. This encodes CASSYLAGRDTQYF.

This rearrangement joins TRBV18 to TRBJ1-2; D unclear. CDR1 is KGHSH and CDR2 is LQKENI in the germline V gene. Trimming took off 1 base at V and 0 bases at J, with 12 bases between the two ends. This CDR3 comprises 16 residues. The CDR3 sequence is CASSPLLVIANYGYTF. The CDR3, as DNA: TGTGCCAGCTCACCACTGCTTGTCATAGCTAACTATGGCTACACCTTC.

The rearrangement joins TRBV2 to TRBJ1-1; no clear D gene. The germline CDR1 and CDR2 sequences are SNHLY and FYNNEI. The CDR3 is 15 amino acids. V was shortened by 7 bases and J by 1 base, with 16 bases between the two germline ends. The CDR3 DNA follows: TGTGCCAGCATTGACTCCCCGGTAACGAACACTGAAGCTTTCTTT. Its protein is CASIDSPVTNTEAFF.